The rows below give T cell receptor beta chains drawn from one sample of a study of T cell responses to AZD1222 COVID-19 vaccine. Data came from immunoSEQ multiplex PCR; TCRdb stores just in-frame clones and leaves some out. The sample records about 130,000 clones, roughly 89% being singletons. Material: peripheral blood, obtained 28 days after the second AZD1222 dose. The receptors derive from an adult who received the AZD1222 COVID-19 vaccine. Each CDR3 is given with its conserved first and last residue. The order of the fields is J gene, D gene, V gene, clone size, CDR3 protein, CDR3 DNA. D genes are given only for firm matches. Clone size, where shown, is once, few, many, or a class for clones that have expanded.

>TRBJ2-1|TRBD1|TRBV6-5|-
CASILTGDHNEQFF
TGTGCCAGCATCCTGACAGGGGATCACAATGAGCAGTTCTTC
>TRBJ1-2|-|TRBV7-8|-
CASSSLRLRGYTF
TGTGCCAGCAGCTCCCTCCGGCTTAGGGGCTACACCTTC
>TRBJ1-2|-|TRBV7-9|-
CASSLEGYPTRNYGYTF
TGTGCCAGCAGCCTAGAGGGGTACCCGACGAGGAATTATGGCTACACCTTC
>TRBJ2-3|TRBD2|TRBV2|-
CASSETGTSGTDTQYF
TGTGCCAGCAGTGAAACCGGGACTAGCGGCACAGATACGCAGTATTTT
>TRBJ1-3|-|TRBV7-9|once
CASSPSGGTGNTIYF
TGTGCCAGCAGCCCAAGTGGGGGAACTGGAAACACCATATATTTT
>TRBJ2-1|TRBD2|TRBV5-1|-
CASSRGGGGRQPNEQFF
TGCGCCAGCAGCAGGGGGGGAGGCGGGAGGCAACCCAATGAGCAGTTCTTC
>TRBJ2-3|TRBD1|TRBV5-1|-
CASGDRGRGTDTQYF
TGCGCCAGCGGCGACAGGGGAAGGGGCACAGATACGCAGTATTTT
>TRBJ1-1|-|TRBV3-1/TRBV3-2|-
CASSHRQRGTFF
TGTGCCAGCAGCCATAGACAGAGGGGAACTTTCTTT
>TRBJ2-3|TRBD2|TRBV5-5|-
CASSLGSSGRRFRTDTQYF
TGTGCCAGCAGCTTGGGATCTAGCGGGAGGAGGTTTCGGACAGATACGCAGTATTTT
>TRBJ1-1|-|TRBV7-2|-
CASSLMEATEAFF
TGTGCCAGCAGCTTAATGGAAGCCACTGAAGCTTTCTTT
>TRBJ2-2|TRBD2|TRBV27|-
CASRGLTSGGTGELFF
TGTGCCAGCAGGGGATTAACTAGCGGGGGGACCGGGGAGCTGTTTTTT
>TRBJ2-7|-|TRBV6-2/TRBV6-3|-
CASSFRRGYEQYF
TGTGCCAGCAGTTTTCGCAGGGGCTACGAGCAGTACTTC
>TRBJ2-1|TRBD2|TRBV4-3|-
CASSQEPRGGAYNEQFF
TGCGCCAGCAGCCAAGAACCCCGGGGGGGAGCTTACAATGAGCAGTTCTTC
>TRBJ2-6|TRBD1|TRBV5-6|-
CASSPRTGTGANVLTF
TGTGCCAGCAGCCCGAGGACAGGTACTGGGGCCAACGTCCTGACTTTC
>TRBJ2-2|-|TRBV10-3|-
CAISELSGNTGELFF
TGTGCCATCAGTGAGCTTTCAGGGAACACCGGGGAGCTGTTTTTT
>TRBJ2-2|TRBD1|TRBV6-5|-
CASSPRQGTGELFF
TGTGCCAGCAGCCCCAGACAGGGCACCGGGGAGCTGTTTTTT
>TRBJ2-7|-|TRBV5-1|-
CASSLSEGWEQYF
TGCGCCAGCAGCTTGTCGGAGGGTTGGGAGCAGTACTTC
>TRBJ2-1|-|TRBV18|-
CASSPDDVREQFF
TGTGCCAGCTCACCAGACGACGTCAGGGAGCAGTTCTTC
>TRBJ1-2|-|TRBV6-5|-
CASRKQYGYTF
TGTGCCAGCAGAAAACAATATGGCTACACCTTC
>TRBJ1-2|-|TRBV7-2|-
CASSYLGQDYGYTF
TGTGCCAGCAGCTACTTGGGACAAGACTATGGCTACACCTTC
>TRBJ2-7|TRBD2|TRBV13|-
CASSLSPAGGHYEQYF
TGTGCCAGCAGCTTAAGCCCAGCGGGGGGGCACTACGAGCAGTACTTC
>TRBJ1-5|-|TRBV19|-
CASNRWGGNNQPQHF
TGTGCCAGTAATAGATGGGGAGGGAACAATCAGCCCCAGCATTTT
>TRBJ1-2|-|TRBV6-2/TRBV6-3|-
CASSSAWWGYTF
TGTGCCAGCAGTTCGGCTTGGTGGGGCTACACCTTC
>TRBJ2-3|TRBD2|TRBV3-1/TRBV3-2|-
CASSQDLGGAGFTDTQYF
TGTGCCAGCAGCCAAGATCTTGGCGGAGCGGGGTTTACAGATACGCAGTATTTT
>TRBJ1-6|-|TRBV9|-
CASGRDGESSYNSPLHF
TGTGCCAGCGGCCGGGACGGTGAAAGCTCCTATAATTCACCCCTCCACTTT
>TRBJ1-1|TRBD1|TRBV9|-
CASSHGQGPEAFF
TGTGCCAGCAGCCACGGACAGGGACCTGAAGCTTTCTTT
>TRBJ2-1|TRBD1|TRBV11-2|-
CASSFGSGTGLSEQFF
TGTGCCAGCAGCTTTGGCTCCGGGACAGGGCTCTCTGAGCAGTTCTTC
>TRBJ2-2|-|TRBV18|-
CASSPRRSENTGELFF
TGTGCCAGCTCCCCGAGAAGGAGTGAGAACACCGGGGAGCTGTTTTTT